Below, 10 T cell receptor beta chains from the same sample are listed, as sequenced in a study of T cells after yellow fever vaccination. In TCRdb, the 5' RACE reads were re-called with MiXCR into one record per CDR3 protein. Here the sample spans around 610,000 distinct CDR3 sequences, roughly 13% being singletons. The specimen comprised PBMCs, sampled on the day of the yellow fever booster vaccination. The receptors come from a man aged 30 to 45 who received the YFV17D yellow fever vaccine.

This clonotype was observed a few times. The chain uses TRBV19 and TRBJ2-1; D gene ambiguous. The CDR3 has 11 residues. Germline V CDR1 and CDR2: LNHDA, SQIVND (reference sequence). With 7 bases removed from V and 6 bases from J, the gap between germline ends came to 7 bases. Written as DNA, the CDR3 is TGTGCCAGTAATTTCGGCAATGAGCAGTTCTTC. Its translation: CASNFGNEQFF.

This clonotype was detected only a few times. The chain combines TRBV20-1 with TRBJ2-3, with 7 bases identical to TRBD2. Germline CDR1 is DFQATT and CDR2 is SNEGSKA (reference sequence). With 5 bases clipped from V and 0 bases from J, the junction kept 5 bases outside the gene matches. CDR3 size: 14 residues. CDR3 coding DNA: TGCAGTGCTTCTAGCGGTACTAGCACAGATACGCAGTATTTT. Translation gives CSASSGTSTDTQYF.

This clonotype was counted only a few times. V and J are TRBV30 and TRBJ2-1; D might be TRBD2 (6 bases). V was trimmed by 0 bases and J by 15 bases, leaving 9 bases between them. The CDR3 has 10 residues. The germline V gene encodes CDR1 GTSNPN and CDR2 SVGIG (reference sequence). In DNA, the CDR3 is TGTGCCTGGAGTGTGGGACTGACGTTCTTC. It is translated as CAWSVGLTFF.

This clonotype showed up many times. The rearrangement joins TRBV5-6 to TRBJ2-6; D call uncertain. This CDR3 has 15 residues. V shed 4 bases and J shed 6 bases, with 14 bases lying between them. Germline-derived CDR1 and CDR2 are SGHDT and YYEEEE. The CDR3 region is CASSPDRSEANVLTF. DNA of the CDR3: TGTGCCAGCAGCCCAGACCGGTCGGAGGCCAACGTCCTGACTTTC.

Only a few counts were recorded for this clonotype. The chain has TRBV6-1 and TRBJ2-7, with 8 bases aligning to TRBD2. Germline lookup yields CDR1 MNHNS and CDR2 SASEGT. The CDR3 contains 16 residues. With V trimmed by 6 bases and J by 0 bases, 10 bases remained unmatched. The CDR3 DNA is TGTGCCAGCAGCTCCCCCGAGCGGGAGAGCTCCTACGAGCAGTACTTC. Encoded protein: CASSSPERESSYEQYF.

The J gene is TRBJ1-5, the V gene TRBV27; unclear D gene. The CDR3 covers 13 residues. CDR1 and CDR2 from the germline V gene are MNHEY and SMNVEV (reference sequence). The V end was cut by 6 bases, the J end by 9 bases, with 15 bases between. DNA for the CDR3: TGTGCCAGCAGATACAGTCGACAAGGGCCCCAGCATTTT. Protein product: CASRYSRQGPQHF.

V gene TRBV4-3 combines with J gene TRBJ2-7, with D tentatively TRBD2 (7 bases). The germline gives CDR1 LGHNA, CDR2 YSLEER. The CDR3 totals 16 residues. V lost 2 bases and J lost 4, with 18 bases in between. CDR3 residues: CASSQSRRGATYEQYF. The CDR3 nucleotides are TGCGCCAGCAGCCAATCTCGTCGGGGGGCGACGTACGAGCAGTACTTC.

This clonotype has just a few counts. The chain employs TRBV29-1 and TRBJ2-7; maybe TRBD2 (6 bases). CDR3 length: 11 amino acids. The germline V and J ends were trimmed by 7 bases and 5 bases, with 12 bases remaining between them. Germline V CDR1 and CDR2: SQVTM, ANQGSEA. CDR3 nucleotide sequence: TGCAGCGGGAGGGACCGCAACGAGCAGTACTTC. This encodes CSGRDRNEQYF.

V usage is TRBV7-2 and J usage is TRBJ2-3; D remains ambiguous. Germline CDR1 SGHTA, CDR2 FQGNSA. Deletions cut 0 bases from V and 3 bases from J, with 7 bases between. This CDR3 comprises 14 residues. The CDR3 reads CASSLAPPTDTQYF. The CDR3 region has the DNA TGTGCCAGCAGCTTAGCACCGCCAACAGATACGCAGTATTTT.

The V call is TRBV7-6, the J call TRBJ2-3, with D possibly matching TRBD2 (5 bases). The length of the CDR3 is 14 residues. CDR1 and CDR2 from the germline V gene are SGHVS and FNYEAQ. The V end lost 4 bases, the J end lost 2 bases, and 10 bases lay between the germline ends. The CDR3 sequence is CASSSWTYTDTQYF. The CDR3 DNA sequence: TGTGCCAGCAGCTCATGGACTTACACAGATACGCAGTATTTT.